The 10 T cell receptor beta chains below all came from one sample that was sequenced in a study of T-cell memory formation after mild COVID-19. A single record per CDR3 protein comes from TCRdb applying MiXCR to the 5' RACE reads. Found here are about 170,000 distinct CDR3 sequences, about an eighth of them singletons; the top ten hold approximately 3.3%. Material: PBMCs or a T cell subset sorted from them (not recorded which). Receptors were obtained from a man younger than 30 who had mild COVID-19 (a few samples of this study predate the infection). Cell type and time point are not known.

This clonotype has a handful of counts. This rearrangement joins TRBV20-1 to TRBJ1-1; D ambiguous. From germline, CDR1 is DFQATT and CDR2 SNEGSKA (reference sequence). CDR3 size: 11 residues. The DNA for the CDR3 is TGCATCTCCAGGATGAACACTGAAGCTTTCTTT. Translated: CISRMNTEAFF.

This chain joins TRBV6-5 and TRBJ1-3; possibly TRBD1 for D (5 bases). The CDR3 is 17 amino acids. Trimming took off 0 bases at V and 0 bases at J, with 12 bases between the two ends. In germline, CDR1 is MNHEY, CDR2 SVGAGI. The CDR3, as DNA: TGTGCCAGCAGTTACTCGGGGCAGGGCCACTCTGGAAACACCATATATTTT. It specifies CASSYSGQGHSGNTIYF.

This rearrangement joins TRBV19 to TRBJ1-4; D gene uncertain. V was trimmed by 3 bases and J by 8 bases, leaving 4 bases between them. The CDR3 has 11 residues. Germline assignment: CDR1 LNHDA and CDR2 SQIVND (reference sequence). The DNA of the CDR3 is TGTGCCAGTAGTATCGGGGAAAAACTGTTTTTT. This codes for CASSIGEKLFF.

This clonotype was seen more than once but under ten times. The rearrangement uses TRBV4-3 and TRBJ1-4, with a weak D call TRBD1 (6 bases). Trimming cost V 3 bases and J 8 bases, with 19 bases left between them. The CDR3 is 16 amino acids. Per germline, CDR1 LGHNA and CDR2 YSLEER. CDR3 in DNA: TGCGCCAGCAGCCAGGACCCCGACAGGACTCGCGAAAAACTGTTTTTT. Residues: CASSQDPDRTREKLFF.

The V gene is TRBV12-3 or TRBV12-4, the J gene TRBJ2-1, with D possibly being TRBD2 (6 bases). This CDR3 has 15 residues. Trimming removed 7 bases at V and 0 bases at J, with 13 bases between. In DNA form, the CDR3 reads TGTGCCAGCATCTTGGCGGGGAGCTCCTACAATGAGCAGTTCTTC. Translation: CASILAGSSYNEQFF.

This clonotype has a handful of counts. The chain employs TRBV20-1 and TRBJ2-7; 10 bases agree with TRBD1. The CDR3 covers 13 residues. From germline, CDR1 is DFQATT and CDR2 SNEGSKA (reference sequence). V gave up 6 bases and J gave up 3 bases; unmatched junction bases: 5. CDR3 sequence: CSALDRGIYEQYF. CDR3 DNA sequence: TGCAGTGCGTTGGACAGGGGGATCTACGAGCAGTACTTC.

This clonotype was detected only a few times. The rearrangement joins TRBV5-1 to TRBJ2-2; 7 nucleotides agree with TRBD1. The ends lost 6 bases at V and 4 bases at J; junction bases unmatched: 9. The CDR3 spans 15 residues. Germline V CDR1 and CDR2: SGHRS, YFSETQ. DNA for the CDR3: TGCGCCAGCACCATTGACAGGGCACCCACCGGGGAGCTGTTTTTT. Amino acids: CASTIDRAPTGELFF.

In its sample, this clonotype was seen a few times. This rearrangement joins TRBV7-2 to TRBJ2-3; D remains ambiguous. V was clipped by 2 bases and J by 10 bases, with 13 bases between them. CDR1 and CDR2 (germline): SGHTA, FQGNSA. CDR3 size: 13 residues. CDR3 in DNA: TGTGCCAGCAGCTTAAACTCTCCAGCGTCGCAGTATTTT. Residues: CASSLNSPASQYF. Complete variable domain (other parts from reference TRBV7-2 and TRBJ2-3): GAGVSQSPSNKVTEKGKDVELRCDPISGHTALYWYRQSLGQGLEFLIYFQGNSAPDKSGLPSDRFSAERTGGSVSTLTIQRTQQEDSAVYLCASSLNSPASQYFGPGTRLTVL.

The chain employs TRBV2 and TRBJ1-3; D is undetermined. The CDR3 has 11 residues. V lost 5 bases and J lost 4, with 3 bases in between. Germline V gives CDR1 SNHLY, CDR2 FYNNEI. The CDR3 DNA is TGTGCCAGCAGTACAGGAAACACCATATATTTT. This gives the protein CASSTGNTIYF.

This rearrangement joins TRBV11-2 to TRBJ2-7, with TRBD2 identical over 10 bases. The CDR3 consists of 13 residues. Unmatched junction bases numbered 8, after V lost 8 bases and J lost 7 bases. Germline V gene data show CDR1 as SGHAT and CDR2 as FQNNGV. CDR3 coding DNA: TGTGCCAGCGGTTCGGGACTAGCGTTAGAGCAGTACGTC. Residues: CASGSGLALEQYV.